This entry concerns a single T cell receptor (beta chain). Its antigen is not known. A universal primer binding site was introduced by template switching. The final cDNA contained unique molecular identifiers. TCRdb processed the 5' RACE reads anew with MiXCR; each CDR3 protein has one entry. Of just under 550,000 distinct CDR3 sequences in the sample, around 15% were seen once. This entry is derived from a study of identical twins. Study-wide results and caveats: Analyses of zero insertions could, in part, be confounded by invariant MAIT and iNKT cells.

Germline V gives CDR1 SGHRS, CDR2 YFSETQ. Losses at the gene ends were 4 bases for V and 4 bases for J; bases not matched to a gene: 11. The CDR3 extends over 17 amino acids. These data also formed part of another study, on yellow fever vaccine responses in identical twins. As that report states: Twins reportedly had a vaccine T cell response that seemed partly convergent, partly personalized.

The TCR comes from a woman aged 18-35 years in good health. Specimen: CD4+ T cells sorted from blood. The rearrangement uses TRBV5-1 and TRBJ2-1; 10 nucleotides match TRBD2. CDR3 nucleotides: TGCGCCAGCAGCAGCGCCGGGACTAGCGTTGGTTACAATGAGCAGTTCTTC. This translates into CASSSAGTSVGYNEQFF. Full variable domain (rest looked up from reference TRBV5-1 and TRBJ2-1): KAGVTQTPRYLIKTRGQQVTLSCSPISGHRSVSWYQQTPGQGLQFLFEYFSETQRNKGNFPGRFSGRQFSNSRSEMNVSTLELGDSALYLCASSSAGTSVGYNEQFFGPGTRLTVL.